This entry describes one T cell receptor (beta chain). Antigen: not known. This record belongs to a study of shared clonotypes between healthy human individuals. Study outcomes and limitations: It was observed that 4% to 6% of naive CD4 clonotypes were shared across a few donors. In general, naive subsets displayed greater estimated richness than memory subsets did.

Sorted-subset replicate PCRs used 150 to 200 ng of genomic DNA. This amount corresponded to tens of thousands of T cell genomes. Sequenced by immunoSEQ multiplex PCR; TCRdb stores in-frame clones only, minus some. This table holds 550,000 to 750,000 clones, about 95% found once. CDR3 length: 14 residues. The germline V gene encodes CDR1 SEHNR and CDR2 FQNEAQ (reference sequence). Naive CD8 cells were CD45RO-negative, positively selected for CCR7, excluding terminally differentiated effector memory CD45RA+ cells. This clonotype was obtained from a woman aged 30 to 39 in good health. The sample was naive CD8+ T cells sorted from blood. This chain uses TRBV7-9 with TRBJ2-5; perhaps TRBD2 as D (5 bases). The end of the DNA is better explained by TRBJ2-7, so the J call may be wrong. As DNA, the CDR3 is TGTGCCAGCGTTGGGGAGTCGTCACGCTTCGAGCAGTACTTC. This translates into CASVGESSRFEQYF.